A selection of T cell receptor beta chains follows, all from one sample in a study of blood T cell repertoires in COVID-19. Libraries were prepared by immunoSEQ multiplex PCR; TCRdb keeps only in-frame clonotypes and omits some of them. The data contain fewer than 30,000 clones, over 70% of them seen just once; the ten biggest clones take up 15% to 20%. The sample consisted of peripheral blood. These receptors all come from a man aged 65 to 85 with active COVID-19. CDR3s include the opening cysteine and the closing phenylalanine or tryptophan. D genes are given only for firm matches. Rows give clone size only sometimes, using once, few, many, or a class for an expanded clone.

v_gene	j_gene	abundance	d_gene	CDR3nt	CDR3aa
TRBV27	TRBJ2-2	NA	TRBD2	TGTGCCAGCAGTCACGCAGCGGGGACTAATCTCGGGGAGCTGTTTTTT	CASSHAAGTNLGELFF
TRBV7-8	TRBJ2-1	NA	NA	TGTGCCAGCAGCCTCGGACAGTACAATGAGCAGTTCTTC	CASSLGQYNEQFF
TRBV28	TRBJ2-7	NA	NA	TGTGCCAGCAGTTTATTATCGGGGGACGAGCAGTACTTC	CASSLLSGDEQYF
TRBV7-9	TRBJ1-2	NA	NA	TGTGCCAGCAGCTTGCCGGGGGGTTTTGGCTATGGCTACACCTTC	CASSLPGGFGYGYTF
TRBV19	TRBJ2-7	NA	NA	TGTGCCAGTAGCAGTTCCCGGGGCGCCGGGGGGCAGTACTTC	CASSSSRGAGGQYF
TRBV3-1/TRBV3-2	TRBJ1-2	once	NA	TGTGCCAGCAGCCCCCGCGGGGGATCTGGCTACACCTTC	CASSPRGGSGYTF
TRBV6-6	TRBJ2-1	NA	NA	TGTGCCAGCCGTAAACTTGAAAGCTCCTACAATGAGCAGTTCTTC	CASRKLESSYNEQFF
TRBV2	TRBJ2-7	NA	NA	TGTGCCAGCAGTGTAAATTCGGGGTACGAGCAGTACTTC	CASSVNSGYEQYF
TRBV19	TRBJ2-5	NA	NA	TGTGCCAGTAGTAACAGGGTCGGCCAAGAGACCCAGTACTTC	CASSNRVGQETQYF
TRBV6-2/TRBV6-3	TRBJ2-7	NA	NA	TGTGCCAGCAGCTCCGGGATGTACGAGCAGTACTTC	CASSSGMYEQYF
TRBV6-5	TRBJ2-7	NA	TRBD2	TGTGCCAGCACATCACTGACTAGCGGGGAGTACGAGCAGTACTTC	CASTSLTSGEYEQYF
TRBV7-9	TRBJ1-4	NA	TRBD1	TGTGCCAGCAGCTTAGGTTTCGGACAGGGGGCAACTAATGAAAAACTGTTTTTT	CASSLGFGQGATNEKLFF
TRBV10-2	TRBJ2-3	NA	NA	TGCGCCAGCAGTGAGTCTAGCGTCCCAGATACGCAGTATTTT	CASSESSVPDTQYF
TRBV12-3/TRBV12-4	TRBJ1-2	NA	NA	TGTGCCACCCTAGATCAGGCAGGGAATGGCTACACCTTC	CATLDQAGNGYTF
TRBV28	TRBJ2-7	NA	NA	TGTGCCAGCAGTTTGGGCAGGGGAAACTACGAGCAGTACTTC	CASSLGRGNYEQYF
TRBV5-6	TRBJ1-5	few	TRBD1	TGTGCCAGCAGCTTGAGGGGAGACAGGGGTGGTCAGCCCCAGCATTTT	CASSLRGDRGGQPQHF
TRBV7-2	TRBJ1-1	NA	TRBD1	TGTGCCAGCAGCTTAGAGGCGGGACAGGGCACTGAAGCTTTCTTT	CASSLEAGQGTEAFF
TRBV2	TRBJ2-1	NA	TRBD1	TGTGCCAGCAGGGGACCTGGACAGGGGACCTATGAGCAGTTCTTC	CASRGPGQGTYEQFF
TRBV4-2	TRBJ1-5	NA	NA	TGTGCCAGCAGCCGCGACAGAAATAGCAATCAGCCCCAGCATTTT	CASSRDRNSNQPQHF
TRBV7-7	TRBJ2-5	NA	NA	TGTGCCAGCAGCCGGAGGGGGCTCCGCCAAGAGACCCAGTACTTC	CASSRRGLRQETQYF
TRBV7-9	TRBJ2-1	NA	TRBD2	TGTGCCAGCAGGGGGGACTACCGGCAGTTCTTC	CASRGDYRQFF
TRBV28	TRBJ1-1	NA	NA	TGTGCCAGCAGTTTAGAGGGCCAGGGGACTGAAGCTTTCTTT	CASSLEGQGTEAFF
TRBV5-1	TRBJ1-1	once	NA	TGCGCCAGCAGCTTGGCAGGGGTGGCTGAAGCTTTCTTT	CASSLAGVAEAFF
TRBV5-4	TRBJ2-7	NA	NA	TGTGCCAGCAGCCCTGAGCAGGCCAGGACATTCTACGAGCAGTACTTC	CASSPEQARTFYEQYF
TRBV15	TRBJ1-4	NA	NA	TGTGCCACCAGCAGAGCCCGGGACATCCTGAAGGGGAGTGAAAAACTGTTTTTT	CATSRARDILKGSEKLFF
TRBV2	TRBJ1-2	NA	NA	TGTGCCAGCAGTGAAGTCCAGGTCTATGGCTACACCTTC	CASSEVQVYGYTF
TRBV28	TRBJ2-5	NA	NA	TGTGCCAGCAGTTTAAGGGGGGGAGAGACCCAGTACTTC	CASSLRGGETQYF
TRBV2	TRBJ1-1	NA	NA	TGTGCCAGCAACATGAATCGGAACACTGAAGCTTTCTTT	CASNMNRNTEAFF
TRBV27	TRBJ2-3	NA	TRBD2	TGTGCCAGCAGTAGGGAGGGAGCGGGGGGAGCGGATACGCAGTATTTT	CASSREGAGGADTQYF
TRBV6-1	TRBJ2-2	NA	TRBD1	TGTGCCAGCAGTGATTCAGGGGGCGTTACCGGGGAGCTGTTTTTT	CASSDSGGVTGELFF
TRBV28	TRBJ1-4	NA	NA	TGTGCCAGCAGTTTGGGGGCAGTCCAAAAACTGTTTTTT	CASSLGAVQKLFF
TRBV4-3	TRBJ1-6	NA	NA	TGCGCCAGCAGCCGAACTGGGGGGGCTACTTCACCCCTCCACTTT	CASSRTGGATSPLHF
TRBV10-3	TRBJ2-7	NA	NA	TGTGCCATCAGTGGAGGATACTCCTACGAGCAGTACTTC	CAISGGYSYEQYF
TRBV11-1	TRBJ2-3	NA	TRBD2	TGTGCCAGCAGCCCCGCGGGGGGACGAGGCACAGATACGCAGTATTTT	CASSPAGGRGTDTQYF
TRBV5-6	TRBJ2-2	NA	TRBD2	TGTGCCAGCAGGCTTGGTTGGACTAGGAAGACCGGGGAGCTGTTTTTT	CASRLGWTRKTGELFF
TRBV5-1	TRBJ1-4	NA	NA	TGCGCCAGCAGCCATACAGGAGCAACTAATGAAAAACTGTTTTTT	CASSHTGATNEKLFF
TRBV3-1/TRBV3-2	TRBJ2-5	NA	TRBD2	TGTGCCAGCAGCCAAGAAGGACTAGCGGGTAGGCAGACCCAGTACTTC	CASSQEGLAGRQTQYF
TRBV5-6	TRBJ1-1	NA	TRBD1	TGTGCCAGCAGCTCGGACAGGGGAGAATCTGAAGCTTTCTTT	CASSSDRGESEAFF
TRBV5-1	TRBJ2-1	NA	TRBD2	TGCGCCAGCAGCTTGCGGGGGGACCTGAGCTCCTACAATGAGCAGTTCTTC	CASSLRGDLSSYNEQFF
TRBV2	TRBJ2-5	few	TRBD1	TGTGCCAGCACCTGGGGAGAGGGGGCTGAGACCCAGTACTTC	CASTWGEGAETQYF
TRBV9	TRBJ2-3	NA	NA	TGTGCCAGCAGCCCAAATCAGGGGGATACGCAGTATTTT	CASSPNQGDTQYF
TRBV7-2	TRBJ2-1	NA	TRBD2	TGTGCCAGCAGCTTAGGGAATAGCGGGGGGGCCAGAGGAAATGAGCAGTTCTTC	CASSLGNSGGARGNEQFF